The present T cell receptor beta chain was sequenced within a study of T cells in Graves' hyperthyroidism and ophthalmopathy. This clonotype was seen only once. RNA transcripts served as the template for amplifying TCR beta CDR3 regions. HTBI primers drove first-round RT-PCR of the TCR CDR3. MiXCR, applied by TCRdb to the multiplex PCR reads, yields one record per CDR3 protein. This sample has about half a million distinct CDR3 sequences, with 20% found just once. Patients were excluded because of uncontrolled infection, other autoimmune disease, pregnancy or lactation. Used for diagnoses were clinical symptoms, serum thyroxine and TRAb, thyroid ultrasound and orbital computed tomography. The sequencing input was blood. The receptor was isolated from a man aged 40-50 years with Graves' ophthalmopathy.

CDR3 sequence reads: CASGGRQGNNSPLHF. The CDR3 DNA reads TGTGCCAGCGGGGGACGACAGGGTAATAATTCACCCCTCCACTTT. The chain joins TRBV6-2 or TRBV6-3 to TRBJ1-6, with 7 positions matching TRBD1. From germline, CDR1 is MNHEY and CDR2 SVGEGT. This CDR3 spans 15 amino acids. After removal of 8 bases from V and 5 bases from J, the junction contained 9 bases not matched to a gene.